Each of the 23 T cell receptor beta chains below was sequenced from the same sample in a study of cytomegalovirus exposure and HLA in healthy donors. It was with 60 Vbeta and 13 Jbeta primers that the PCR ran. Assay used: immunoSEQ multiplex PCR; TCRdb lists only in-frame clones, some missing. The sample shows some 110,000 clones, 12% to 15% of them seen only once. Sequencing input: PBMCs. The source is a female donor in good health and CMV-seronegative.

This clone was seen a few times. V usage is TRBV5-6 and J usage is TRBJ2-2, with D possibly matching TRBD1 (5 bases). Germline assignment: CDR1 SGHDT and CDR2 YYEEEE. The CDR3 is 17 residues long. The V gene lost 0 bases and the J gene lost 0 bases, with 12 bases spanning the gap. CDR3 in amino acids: CASSLGWGSANTGELFF. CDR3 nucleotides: TGTGCCAGCAGCTTGGGGTGGGGCTCGGCGAACACCGGGGAGCTGTTTTTT. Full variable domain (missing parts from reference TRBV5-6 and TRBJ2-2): DAGVTQSPTHLIKTRGQQVTLRCSPKSGHDTVSWYQQALGQGPQFIFQYYEEEERQRGNFPDRFSGHQFPNYSSELNVNALLLGDSALYLCASSLGWGSANTGELFFGEGSRLTVL.

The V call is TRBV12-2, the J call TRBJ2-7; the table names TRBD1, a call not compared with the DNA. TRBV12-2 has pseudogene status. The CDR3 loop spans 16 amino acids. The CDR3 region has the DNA TGTGCAAGTCGCCGCCCCCGGGACAGAGCCTCCTACGAGCAGTACTTC. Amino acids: CASRRPRDRASYEQYF.

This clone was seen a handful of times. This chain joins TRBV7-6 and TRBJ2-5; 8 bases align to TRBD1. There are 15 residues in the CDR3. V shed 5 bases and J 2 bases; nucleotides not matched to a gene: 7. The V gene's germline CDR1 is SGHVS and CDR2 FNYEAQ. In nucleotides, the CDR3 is TGTGCCAGCAGCCGCCTGTACAGGGGGCAAGAGACCCAGTACTTC. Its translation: CASSRLYRGQETQYF. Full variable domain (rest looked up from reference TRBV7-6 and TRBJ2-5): GAGVSQSPRYKVTKRGQDVALRCDPISGHVSLYWYRQALGQGPEFLTYFNYEAQQDKSGLPNDRFSAERPEGSISTLTIQRTEQRDSAMYRCASSRLYRGQETQYFGPGTRLLVL.

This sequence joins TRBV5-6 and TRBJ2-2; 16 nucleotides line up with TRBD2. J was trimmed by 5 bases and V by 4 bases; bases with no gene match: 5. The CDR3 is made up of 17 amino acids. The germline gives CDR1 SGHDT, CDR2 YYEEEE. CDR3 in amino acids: CASSAGLAGGRTGELFF. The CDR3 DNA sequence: TGTGCCAGCAGCGCGGGACTAGCGGGAGGGCGAACCGGGGAGCTGTTTTTT.

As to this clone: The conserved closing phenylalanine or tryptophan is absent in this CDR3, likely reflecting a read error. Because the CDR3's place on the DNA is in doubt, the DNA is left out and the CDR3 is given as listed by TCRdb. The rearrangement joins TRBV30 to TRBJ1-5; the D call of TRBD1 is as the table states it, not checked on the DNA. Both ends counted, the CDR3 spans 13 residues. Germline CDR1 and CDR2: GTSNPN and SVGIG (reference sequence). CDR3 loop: CAWSVTVNQPKHL.

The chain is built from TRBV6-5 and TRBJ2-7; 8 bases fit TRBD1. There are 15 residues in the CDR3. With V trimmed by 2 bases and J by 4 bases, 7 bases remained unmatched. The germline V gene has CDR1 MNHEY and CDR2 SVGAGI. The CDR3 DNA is TGTGCCAGCAGTTACGGACAGGGTATCAATTACGAGCAGTACTTC. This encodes CASSYGQGINYEQYF.

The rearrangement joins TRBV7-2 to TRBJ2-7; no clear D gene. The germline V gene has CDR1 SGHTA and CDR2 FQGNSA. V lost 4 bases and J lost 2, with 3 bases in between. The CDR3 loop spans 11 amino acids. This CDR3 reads CASSSTYEQYF. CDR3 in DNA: TGTGCCAGCAGCTCTACCTACGAGCAGTACTTC.

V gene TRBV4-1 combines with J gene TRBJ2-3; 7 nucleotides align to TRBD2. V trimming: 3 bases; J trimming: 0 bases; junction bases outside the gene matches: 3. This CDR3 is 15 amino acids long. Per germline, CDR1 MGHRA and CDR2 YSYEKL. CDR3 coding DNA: TGCGCCAGCAGCCAGAGCGGGGACAGCACAGATACGCAGTATTTT. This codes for CASSQSGDSTDTQYF.

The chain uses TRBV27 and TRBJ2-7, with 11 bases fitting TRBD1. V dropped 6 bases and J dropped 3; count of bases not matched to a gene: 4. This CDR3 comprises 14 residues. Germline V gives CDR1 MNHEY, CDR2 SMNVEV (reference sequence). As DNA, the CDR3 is TGTGCCAGCAGCGGACAGGGGGCGCGCTACGAGCAGTACTTC. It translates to CASSGQGARYEQYF.

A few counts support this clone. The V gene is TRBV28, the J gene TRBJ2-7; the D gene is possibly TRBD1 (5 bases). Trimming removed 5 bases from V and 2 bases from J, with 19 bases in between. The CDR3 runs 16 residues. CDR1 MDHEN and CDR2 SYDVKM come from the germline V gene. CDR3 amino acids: CASSPHHRILTYEQYF. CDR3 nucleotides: TGTGCCAGCAGTCCCCATCACAGGATCCTGACCTACGAGCAGTACTTC.

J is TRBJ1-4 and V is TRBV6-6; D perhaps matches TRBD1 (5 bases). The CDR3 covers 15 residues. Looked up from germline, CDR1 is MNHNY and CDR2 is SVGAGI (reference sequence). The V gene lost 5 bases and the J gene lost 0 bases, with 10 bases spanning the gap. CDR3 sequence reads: CASSRTGPTNEKLFF. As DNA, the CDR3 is TGTGCCAGCAGTCGAACAGGACCAACTAATGAAAAACTGTTTTTT.

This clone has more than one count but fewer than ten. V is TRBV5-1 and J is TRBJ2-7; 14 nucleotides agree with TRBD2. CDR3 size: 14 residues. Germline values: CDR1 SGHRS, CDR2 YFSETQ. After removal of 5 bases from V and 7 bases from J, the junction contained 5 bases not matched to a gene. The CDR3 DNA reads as TGCGCCAGCAGTCTCGGGACTAGCGGGGGAGAGCAGTACTTC. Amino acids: CASSLGTSGGEQYF. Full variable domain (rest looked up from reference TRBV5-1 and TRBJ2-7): KAGVTQTPRYLIKTRGQQVTLSCSPISGHRSVSWYQQTPGQGLQFLFEYFSETQRNKGNFPGRFSGRQFSNSRSEMNVSTLELGDSALYLCASSLGTSGGEQYFGPGTRLTVT.

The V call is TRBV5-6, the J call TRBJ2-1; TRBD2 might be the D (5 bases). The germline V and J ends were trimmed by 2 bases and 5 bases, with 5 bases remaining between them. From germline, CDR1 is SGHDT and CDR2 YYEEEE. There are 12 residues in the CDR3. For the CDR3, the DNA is TGTGCCAGCAGCTTCGGGGACAATGAGCAGTTCTTC. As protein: CASSFGDNEQFF.

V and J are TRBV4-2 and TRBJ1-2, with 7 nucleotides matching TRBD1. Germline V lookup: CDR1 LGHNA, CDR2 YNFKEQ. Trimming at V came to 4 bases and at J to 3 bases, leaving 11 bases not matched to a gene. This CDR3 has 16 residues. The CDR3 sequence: CASSPDDRELHYGYTF. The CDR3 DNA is TGTGCCAGCAGCCCAGATGACAGGGAGCTCCACTATGGCTACACCTTC.

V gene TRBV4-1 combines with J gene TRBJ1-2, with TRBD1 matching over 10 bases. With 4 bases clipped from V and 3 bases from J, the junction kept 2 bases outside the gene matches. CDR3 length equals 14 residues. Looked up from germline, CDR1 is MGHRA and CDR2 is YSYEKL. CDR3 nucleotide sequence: TGCGCCAGCAGCCTAGGACAGGGGGACTATGGCTACACCTTC. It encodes CASSLGQGDYGYTF.

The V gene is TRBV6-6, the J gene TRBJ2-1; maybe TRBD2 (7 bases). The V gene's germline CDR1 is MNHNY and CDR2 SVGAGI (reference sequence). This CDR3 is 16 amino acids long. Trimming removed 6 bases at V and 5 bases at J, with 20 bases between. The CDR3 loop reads CASSNLGGGGNNEQFF. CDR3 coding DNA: TGTGCCAGCAGCAACCTGGGGGGAGGGGGAAACAATGAGCAGTTCTTC.

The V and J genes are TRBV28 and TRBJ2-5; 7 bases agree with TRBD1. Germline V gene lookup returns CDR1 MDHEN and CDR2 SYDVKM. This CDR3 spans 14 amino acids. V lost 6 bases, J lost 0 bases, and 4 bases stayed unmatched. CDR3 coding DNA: TGTGCCAGCAGACTAGGGGGCTACCAAGAGACCCAGTACTTC. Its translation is CASRLGGYQETQYF. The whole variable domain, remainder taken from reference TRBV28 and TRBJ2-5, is DVKVTQSSRYLVKRTGEKVFLECVQDMDHENMFWYRQDPGLGLRLIYFSYDVKMKEKGDIPEGYSVSREKKERFSLILESASTNQTSMYLCASRLGGYQETQYFGPGTRLLVL.

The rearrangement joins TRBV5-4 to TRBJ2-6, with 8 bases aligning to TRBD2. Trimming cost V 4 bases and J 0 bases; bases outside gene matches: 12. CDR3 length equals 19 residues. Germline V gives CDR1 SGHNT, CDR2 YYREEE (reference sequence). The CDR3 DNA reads TGTGCCAGCAGCCCCGGGGTAGCGGGGCACCACTCTGGGGCCAACGTCCTGACTTTC. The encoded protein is CASSPGVAGHHSGANVLTF.

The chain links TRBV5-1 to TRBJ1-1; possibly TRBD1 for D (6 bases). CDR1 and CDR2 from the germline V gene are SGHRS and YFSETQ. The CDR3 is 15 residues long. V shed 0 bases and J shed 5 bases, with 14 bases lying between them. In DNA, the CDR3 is TGCGCCAGCAGCTTGGTATCTCAGGGGAGTACTGAAGCTTTCTTT. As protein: CASSLVSQGSTEAFF.

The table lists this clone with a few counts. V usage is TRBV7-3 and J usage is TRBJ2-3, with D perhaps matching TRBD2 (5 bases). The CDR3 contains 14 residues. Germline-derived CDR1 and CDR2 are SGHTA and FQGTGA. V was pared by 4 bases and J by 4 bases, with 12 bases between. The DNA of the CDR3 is TGTGCCAGCAGCTCCGAGGGCCGTGCAGATACGCAGTATTTT. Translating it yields CASSSEGRADTQYF.

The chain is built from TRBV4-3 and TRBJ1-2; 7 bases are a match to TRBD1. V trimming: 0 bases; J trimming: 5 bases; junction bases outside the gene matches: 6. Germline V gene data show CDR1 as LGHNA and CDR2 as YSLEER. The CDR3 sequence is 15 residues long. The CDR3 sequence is CASSQDRAGGYGYTF. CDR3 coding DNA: TGCGCCAGCAGCCAAGATCGGGCAGGGGGGTATGGCTACACCTTC.

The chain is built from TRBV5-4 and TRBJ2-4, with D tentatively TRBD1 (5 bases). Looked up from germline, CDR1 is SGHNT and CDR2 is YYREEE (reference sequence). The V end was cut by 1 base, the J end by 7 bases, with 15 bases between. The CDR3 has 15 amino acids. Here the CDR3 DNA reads TGTGCCAGCAGCTTGCCCCAGGGATACGGGAACATTCAGTACTTC. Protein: CASSLPQGYGNIQYF.

CDR3 region: CASSPGASNEQFF. For the CDR3, the DNA is TGTGCCAGCAGCCCCGGAGCGAGCAATGAGCAGTTCTTC. The chain recombines TRBV14 with TRBJ2-1; D uncertain. Trimming removed 4 bases at V and 6 bases at J, with 10 bases between. Germline-derived CDR1 and CDR2 are SGHDN and FVKESK. The CDR3 is 13 residues long.